Listed below are T cell receptor beta chains from one sample, sequenced in a study of blood T cell repertoires in COVID-19. Sequenced by immunoSEQ multiplex PCR; TCRdb stores in-frame clones only, minus some. The profile shows fewer than 40,000 clones, 80% of them singletons. The sequenced sample consisted of peripheral blood. These receptor sequences come from an older man with acute or convalescent COVID-19. The CDR3 runs from the conserved cysteine through the conserved F or W. The D gene is left open where the match is weak. Not every row has a clone size; where given, it reads once, few, many or a size class.

-	TRBJ1-1	-	TRBV7-2	TGTGCCAGCAGCTTAGTCGGGAACACTGAAGCTTTCTTT	CASSLVGNTEAFF
-	TRBJ2-2	TRBD1	TRBV4-3	TGCGCCAGCAGCCAAGATATTCGGGGGGACAGGGTCACCGGGGAGCTGTTTTTT	CASSQDIRGDRVTGELFF
-	TRBJ2-5	-	TRBV4-1	TGCGCCAGCAGCCCGGCAGGAGGTACCGAAGAGACCCAGTACTTC	CASSPAGGTEETQYF
-	TRBJ2-2	-	TRBV14	TGTGCCAGCAGCCAAAGGAGAACTACGAACACCGGGGAGCTGTTTTTT	CASSQRRTTNTGELFF
-	TRBJ2-5	-	TRBV5-1	TGCGCCAGCGGACTGGAGGGTCGGGGGGAGACCCAGTACTTC	CASGLEGRGETQYF
-	TRBJ2-1	TRBD1	TRBV5-4	TGTGCCAGCAGCCCAGGGGGAATCAATGAGCAGTTCTTC	CASSPGGINEQFF
-	TRBJ2-1	TRBD2	TRBV29-1	TGCAGCGCCGATAAGGGGCGGGAGGGGCAGTTCTTC	CSADKGREGQFF
-	TRBJ2-3	TRBD1	TRBV25-1	TGTGCCAGCAGTGAATATCGTACAGGGGGCTACGGGCCAGATACGCAGTATTTT	CASSEYRTGGYGPDTQYF
-	TRBJ2-2	TRBD1	TRBV7-2	TGTGCCAGCAGTCCCGGGACAGCGAACACCGGGGAGCTGTTTTTT	CASSPGTANTGELFF
-	TRBJ2-3	TRBD2	TRBV7-2	TGTGCCAGCAGCTTAAGACTAGCGGGAGCAGATACGCAGTATTTT	CASSLRLAGADTQYF
few	TRBJ1-2	TRBD1	TRBV12-3/TRBV12-4	TGTGCCAGCACCCCGACAGGGTACTATGGCTACACCTTC	CASTPTGYYGYTF
-	TRBJ1-1	-	TRBV7-2	TGTGCCAGCAGCTTAGGGGGGGGCCCCAACACTGAAGCTTTCTTT	CASSLGGGPNTEAFF
-	TRBJ1-2	TRBD1	TRBV28	TGTGCCAGCAGTTTAGTCGCCGGGACAGGGGGAGGCTATGGCTACACCTTC	CASSLVAGTGGGYGYTF
-	TRBJ2-1	-	TRBV4-1	TGCGCCACACAGGGATACAATGAGCAGTTCTTC	CATQGYNEQFF
few	TRBJ2-1	-	TRBV5-5	TGTGCCAGCAGCTTGGTCGGGAGCTCCTACAATGAGCAGTTCTTC	CASSLVGSSYNEQFF
-	TRBJ2-2	-	TRBV6-5	TGTGCCAGCAGGCGGTTATCGAACACCGGGGAGCTGTTTTTT	CASRRLSNTGELFF
-	TRBJ2-7	-	TRBV29-1	TGCAGCGTTAAGGCTAGCGCCTCCTACGAGCAGTACTTC	CSVKASASYEQYF
-	TRBJ1-4	-	TRBV5-6	TGTGCCAGCAGCTTGGCCAGGGGCGATGGTAATGAAAAACTGTTTTTT	CASSLARGDGNEKLFF
-	TRBJ2-3	TRBD2	TRBV28	TGTGCCAGCAGCCCCGGGGGAGGGAGAGTCCCAGATACGCAGTATTTT	CASSPGGGRVPDTQYF
-	TRBJ1-2	-	TRBV7-8	TGTGCCAGCAGCTCAAACCTCCGGGACGGGGGGAACTATGGCTACACCTTC	CASSSNLRDGGNYGYTF
-	TRBJ2-3	TRBD2	TRBV9	TGTGCCAGCAGCTTTCGGACTAGCGGCACAGATACGCAGTATTTT	CASSFRTSGTDTQYF
-	TRBJ2-7	-	TRBV14	TGTGCCAGCAGCCAACCCGGCGGGCAGCAGTACTTC	CASSQPGGQQYF
-	TRBJ2-2	-	TRBV14	TGTGCCAGCCTTAACAGCCCCACCGGGGAGCTGTTTTTT	CASLNSPTGELFF
few	TRBJ2-7	-	TRBV10-1	TGCGCCAGCACCCAGGGCTACGAGCAGTACTTC	CASTQGYEQYF